The 11 T cell receptor beta chains in this list originate from one sample, sequenced in a study of shared T cell receptors in the human thymus (dated by TCRdb to the early 2020s). The protocol used for the library was the immunoSEQ multiplex PCR assay. TCRdb limited this immuneACCESS table to in-frame rearrangements with V and J called. A share of clones is missing; checked studies link under half to unresolved V genes, and the rest is unexplained. For this sample there are 600,000 or so clones; approximately 89% appear just once. Approximately 0.0097% of the sample is in the top ten clones. This same sample was also taken into another study, of human thymus T cells.

The specimen sequenced was thymocytes. The receptors were gathered from a boy younger than two with a congenital heart defect. Donor details come from another sample of the same person, matched by shared clones.

The chain is built from TRBV9 and TRBJ2-1; the D is unclear. This CDR3 contains 15 residues. Looked up from germline, CDR1 is SGDLS and CDR2 is YYNGEE. Between the trimmed V and J ends, which lost 0 bases and 2 bases, there was a span of 9 bases. CDR3 loop: CASSVVQVPYNEQFF. In DNA form, the CDR3 reads TGTGCCAGCAGCGTAGTGCAGGTCCCCTACAATGAGCAGTTCTTC.

The chain links TRBV10-1 to TRBJ2-3, with D possibly TRBD2 on 5 matching bases. Trimming shortened V by 3 bases and J by 4 bases, and 11 bases separated the two germline ends. CDR3 length: 14 amino acids. Germline V gene lookup returns CDR1 WNHNN and CDR2 SYGVQD (reference sequence). The CDR3 reads CASSDDSEPDTQYF. DNA of the CDR3: TGCGCCAGCAGTGATGATAGCGAGCCAGATACGCAGTATTTT.

In the case of this clone: At the DNA level, this CDR3 is encoded by other sequences in the same sample as well. CDR3 region: CSGGTENTGELFF. CDR3 DNA: TGCAGCGGCGGGACAGAGAACACCGGGGAGCTGTTTTTT. The genes are TRBV29-1 and TRBJ2-2; possibly TRBD1 for D (7 bases). CDR3 length: 13 residues. The V gene's germline CDR1 is SQVTM and CDR2 ANQGSEA. Trimming removed 7 bases from V and 1 base from J, with 10 bases in between.

This clone was seen a single time. The CDR3 reads CASSLTTTLRDGLKRGVDEQFF. The CDR3 DNA reads as TGTGCCAGCAGTTTAACAACGACCCTCCGGGACGGGCTAAAGCGGGGGGTGGATGAGCAGTTCTTC. The chain joins TRBV27 to TRBJ2-1; TRBD2 aligns across 9 bases. There are 22 residues in the CDR3. Germline V gene lookup returns CDR1 MNHEY and CDR2 SMNVEV (reference sequence). J was trimmed by 8 bases and V by 2 bases; bases with no gene match: 28.

The V call is TRBV4-3, the J call TRBJ2-3; weak D call: TRBD2 (6 bases). From germline, CDR1 is LGHNA and CDR2 YSLEER. The CDR3 length is 20 residues. The V gene lost 0 bases and the J gene lost 0 bases, with 22 bases spanning the gap. CDR3 sequence reads: CASSQDFRHGSEASTDTQYF. CDR3 nucleotides: TGCGCCAGCAGCCAAGATTTCAGGCACGGGAGCGAGGCAAGCACAGATACGCAGTATTTT.

The chain joins TRBV19 to TRBJ1-5; D not certain. In germline, CDR1 is LNHDA, CDR2 SQIVND (reference sequence). V gave up 5 bases and J gave up 0 bases, with 5 bases separating them. The CDR3 contains 13 residues. The CDR3 region has the DNA TGTGCCAGTAGTGAGGCTAGCAATCAGCCCCAGCATTTT. Encoded protein: CASSEASNQPQHF.

V usage is TRBV5-6 and J usage is TRBJ1-1, with 8 nucleotides matching TRBD1. The germline V gene encodes CDR1 SGHDT and CDR2 YYEEEE. Losses at the gene ends were 4 bases for V and 4 bases for J; bases not matched to a gene: 6. CDR3 size: 14 residues. CDR3 DNA: TGTGCCAGCAGCCCCGGACAGGGCTTCACTGAAGCTTTCTTT. It specifies CASSPGQGFTEAFF.

J is TRBJ2-5 and V is TRBV28; perhaps TRBD1 as D (8 bases). Per germline, CDR1 MDHEN and CDR2 SYDVKM. This CDR3 is built from 17 residues. Trimming left V 6 bases short and J 4 bases short, with 24 bases between. The CDR3 protein is CASRRYRGGRLGETQYF. The CDR3 nucleotides read TGTGCCAGCAGGCGATACAGGGGGGGCCGCCTGGGAGAGACCCAGTACTTC.

The genes are TRBV9 and TRBJ2-3, with 7 bases identical to TRBD2. This CDR3 is built from 16 residues. V lost 3 bases and J lost 0; bases outside the gene matches: 7. Germline V gene lookup returns CDR1 SGDLS and CDR2 YYNGEE. CDR3 nucleotide sequence: TGTGCCAGCAGCGGGCCCCGGGGGGTTAGCACAGATACGCAGTATTTT. Protein sequence: CASSGPRGVSTDTQYF.

This clone came up a few times. V and J are TRBV5-1 and TRBJ2-2, with a weak D call TRBD2 (5 bases). Looked up from germline, CDR1 is SGHRS and CDR2 is YFSETQ. The CDR3 is made up of 18 amino acids. V was clipped by 2 bases and J by 0 bases, with 17 bases between them. The DNA of the CDR3 is TGCGCCAGCAGCTTTACCCGAGAGCGGCGACCGAACACCGGGGAGCTGTTTTTT. Residues: CASSFTRERRPNTGELFF.

V is TRBV5-1 and J is TRBJ2-5, with D tentatively TRBD2 (5 bases). The CDR3 has 14 amino acids. Germline loops: CDR1 SGHRS, CDR2 YFSETQ. V lost 2 bases and J lost 2, with 10 bases in between. CDR3 nucleotides: TGCGCCAGCAGCTTTCTAGCATTTCAAGAGACCCAGTACTTC. This codes for CASSFLAFQETQYF.